This section outlines one TCR beta chain sequence together with its context. Compared with germline, one end of the junction differs, possibly owing to a read error. This CDR3 contains 13 residues. Germline-derived CDR1 and CDR2 are MDHEN and SYDVKM. Assay: immunoSEQ multiplex PCR; the TCRdb copy retains only in-frame clones and omits some. This sample carries about 40,000 clones, approximately 84% of them seen once, and the ten largest clones take 14% to 15%. This specimen belongs to a study of OX40 agonist ivuxolimab in advanced cancers. The source was CD4+ or CD8+ T cells sorted from blood, collected in a trial of the OX40 agonist ivuxolimab. V gene TRBV28 combines with J gene TRBJ1-5; 9 bases match TRBD1. The TCR originated in an adult with an advanced solid tumor such as melanoma, head and neck, liver or kidney cancer. As DNA, the CDR3 is TGTGCCAGCGAGACAGGGGGGAATCAGCCCCGGCATTTT. The encoded protein is CASETGGNQPRHF.